This TCR beta chain was recovered during a study of human T cells and chemical hapten exposure. About the study: Doses of diphenylcyclopropenone went to the patients' scalps weekly throughout the roughly 24-week study.

Time point of the sample: pre-sensitization, week 0. As for treatment: therapeutic diphenylcyclopropenone sensitization with weekly scalp DPC. TCRdb processed the RACE reads anew with MiXCR; each CDR3 protein has one entry. The sample lists a few hundred thousand distinct CDR3 sequences; approximately 5.8% were seen once. This clonotype was seen a handful of times. CDR3 length: 15 amino acids. Trimming took off 4 bases at V and 5 bases at J, with 15 bases between the two ends. The sample here was whole blood, taken in connection with sensitization to the hapten diphenylcyclopropenone (DPC). The receptor was derived from a woman in her late teens or twenties with alopecia areata. Some clones in this sample may be carry-over from other donors' samples. The chain combines TRBV12-3 or TRBV12-4 with TRBJ2-1; maybe TRBD1 (6 bases). The CDR3 reads CASSSGVGYDNEQFF. The DNA for the CDR3 is TGTGCCAGCAGTTCAGGGGTTGGGTACGACAATGAGCAGTTCTTC.